This record looks at one TCR beta chain sequence and its context. The data stem from a study of blood T cell repertoires in COVID-19. Profiled with immunoSEQ multiplex PCR; TCRdb holds only in-frame clones, not every one. Of fewer than 120,000 clones in the sample, roughly 79% were seen once. Germline lookup yields CDR1 SNHLY and CDR2 FYNNEI. This CDR3 is 13 amino acids long. V was pared by 5 bases and J by 4 bases, with 9 bases between. The V gene is TRBV2, the J gene TRBJ2-1, with D hard to call. The sequencing input was peripheral blood. This TCR was sampled from a woman older than 75 with active or convalescent COVID-19. The CDR3 nucleotides are TGTGCCAGCAGTTACCAGATGTACAATGAGCAGTTCTTC. Its protein is CASSYQMYNEQFF.